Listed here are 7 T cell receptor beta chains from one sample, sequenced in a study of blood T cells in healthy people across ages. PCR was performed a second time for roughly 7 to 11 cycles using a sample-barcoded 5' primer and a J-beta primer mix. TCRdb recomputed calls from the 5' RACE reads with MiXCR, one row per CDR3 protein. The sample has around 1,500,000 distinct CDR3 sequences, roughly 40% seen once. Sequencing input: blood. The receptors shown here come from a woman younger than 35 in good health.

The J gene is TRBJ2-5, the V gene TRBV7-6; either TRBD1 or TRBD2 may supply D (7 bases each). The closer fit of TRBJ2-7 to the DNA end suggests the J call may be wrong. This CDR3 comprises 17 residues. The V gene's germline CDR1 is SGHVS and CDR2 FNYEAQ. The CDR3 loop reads CASSFSGGGPGHDEQYF. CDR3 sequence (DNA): TGTGCCAGCAGCTTCTCAGGGGGGGGCCCCGGGCACGACGAGCAGTACTTC.

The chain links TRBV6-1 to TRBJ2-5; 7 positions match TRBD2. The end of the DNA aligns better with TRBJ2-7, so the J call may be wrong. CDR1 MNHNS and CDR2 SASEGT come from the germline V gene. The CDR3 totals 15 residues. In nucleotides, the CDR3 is TGTGCCAGCAGTGAAATCGGCAGCGGGAAGTACGAGCAGTACTTC. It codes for CASSEIGSGKYEQYF.

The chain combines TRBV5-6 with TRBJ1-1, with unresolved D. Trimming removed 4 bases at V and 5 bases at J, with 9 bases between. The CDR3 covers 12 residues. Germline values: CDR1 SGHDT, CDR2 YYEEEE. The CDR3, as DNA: TGTGCCAGCAGCATGGTGAGGACTGAAGCTTTCTTT. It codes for CASSMVRTEAFF.

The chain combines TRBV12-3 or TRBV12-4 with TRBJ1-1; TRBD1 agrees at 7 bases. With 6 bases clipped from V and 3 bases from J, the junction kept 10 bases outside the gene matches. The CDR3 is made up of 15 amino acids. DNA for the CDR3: TGTGCCAGCAGAGCACAAACAGGGGTATACACTGAAGCTTTCTTT. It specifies CASRAQTGVYTEAFF.

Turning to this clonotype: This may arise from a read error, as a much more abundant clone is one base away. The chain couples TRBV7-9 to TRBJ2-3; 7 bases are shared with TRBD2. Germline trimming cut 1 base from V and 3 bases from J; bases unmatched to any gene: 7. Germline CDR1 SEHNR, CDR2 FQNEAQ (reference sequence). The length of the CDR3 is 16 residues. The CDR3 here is CASSLVPAGNTDTQYF. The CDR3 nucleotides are TGTGCCAGCAGCTTAGTGCCAGCGGGGAATACAGATACGCAGTATTTT.

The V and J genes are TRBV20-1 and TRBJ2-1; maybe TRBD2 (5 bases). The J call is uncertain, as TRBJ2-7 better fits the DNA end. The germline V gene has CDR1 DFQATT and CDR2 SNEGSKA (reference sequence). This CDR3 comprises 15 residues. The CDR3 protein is CSARAPSISDNEQYF. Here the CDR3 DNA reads TGCAGTGCTAGAGCCCCTAGCATCTCCGACAATGAGCAGTACTTC.

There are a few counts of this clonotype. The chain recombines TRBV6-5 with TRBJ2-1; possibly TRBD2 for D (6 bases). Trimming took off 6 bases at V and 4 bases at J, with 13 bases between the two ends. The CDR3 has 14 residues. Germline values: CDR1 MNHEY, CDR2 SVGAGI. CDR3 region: CASSPTRAYNEQFF. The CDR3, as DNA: TGTGCCAGCAGCCCGACTAGGGCGTACAATGAGCAGTTCTTC.